These T cell receptor beta chains were read from a single sample in a study of cytomegalovirus exposure and HLA in healthy donors. Sequencing was performed with immunoSEQ multiplex PCR; in TCRdb, only in-frame clones are kept and a portion is missing. Altogether 200,000 or so clones are present, over 75% being singletons, with the ten largest covering about 0.23%. The sequencing input was PBMCs. The source of these receptors is a girl less than two years old in good health and CMV-seronegative. Each CDR3 is given with its conserved first and last residue. The order of the fields is D gene, J gene, V gene, CDR3 protein, CDR3 DNA. A D gene is named only where the DNA matches it firmly.

>.|TRBJ1-4|TRBV30
CALDSFEKLFF
TGTGCCTTGGACAGTTTTGAAAAACTGTTTTTT
>.|TRBJ1-2|TRBV13
CASSLPRSYGYTF
TGTGCCAGCAGCTTACCCCGGAGCTATGGCTACACCTTC
>.|TRBJ2-1|TRBV20-1
CSARLVGEQFF
TGCAGTGCTCGACTAGTCGGTGAGCAGTTCTTC
>TRBD2|TRBJ2-7|TRBV6-1
CASSGRGNWDEQYF
TGTGCCAGCAGTGGGCGGGGGAATTGGGACGAGCAGTACTTC
>TRBD1|TRBJ2-1|TRBV19
CASSRTPPGQGHNEQFF
TGTGCCAGTAGTCGGACACCGCCGGGACAGGGACACAATGAGCAGTTCTTC
>TRBD1|TRBJ2-7|TRBV7-9
CASSPSRGQRYEQYF
TGTGCCAGCAGCCCGAGCAGGGGGCAACGCTACGAGCAGTACTTC
>.|TRBJ1-4|TRBV5-6
CASSLEAGRSEKLFF
TGTGCCAGCAGCTTGGAGGCAGGGCGGAGTGAAAAACTGTTTTTT
>TRBD2|TRBJ2-1|TRBV7-3
CASSLAEGYYNEQFF
TGTGCCAGCAGCCTAGCGGAAGGTTACTACAATGAGCAGTTCTTC
>TRBD2|TRBJ2-1|TRBV9
CASSQGLATVRFF
TGTGCCAGCAGTCAAGGACTAGCGACAGTTCGGTTCTTC
>.|TRBJ2-3|TRBV6-1
CASSDVGHSTDTQYF
TGTGCCAGCAGTGATGTGGGACACAGCACAGATACGCAGTATTTT
>.|TRBJ1-6|TRBV19
CASSTGLNSPLHF
TGTGCCAGTAGTACAGGGTTGAATTCACCCCTCCACTTT
>.|TRBJ2-5|TRBV5-1
CASSATGPQETQYF
TGCGCCAGCAGCGCGACAGGTCCTCAAGAGACCCAGTACTTC